The 2 T cell receptor beta chains in this list originate from one sample, sequenced in a study of blood T cell repertoires in COVID-19. TCRdb keeps only in-frame clones here, not all; method: immunoSEQ multiplex PCR. The sample carries roughly 240,000 clones, 80% to 90% recorded once. The source material was PBMCs or T cells enriched from blood (not recorded which). The receptors were gathered from a middle-aged man who had been exposed to COVID-19.

V and J are TRBV18 and TRBJ1-2; 7 nucleotides match TRBD1. The V segment lost 5 bases and the J segment 0 bases; nucleotides outside the gene matches: 15. The CDR3 is 18 residues long. Germline V gene sequence: CDR1 KGHSH, CDR2 LQKENI. CDR3 residues: CASSWFQLRTGANYGYTF. In DNA, the CDR3 is TGTGCCAGCTCATGGTTTCAGTTAAGAACAGGGGCTAACTATGGCTACACCTTC.

J is TRBJ1-4 and V is TRBV2; D not resolved. Trimming took 4 bases from V and 8 from J, leaving 14 bases between them. Germline values: CDR1 SNHLY, CDR2 FYNNEI. The CDR3 totals 14 residues. The CDR3 DNA sequence: TGTGCCAGCAGTGTCGGGAGGTTGAGAGAAAAACTGTTTTTT. It specifies CASSVGRLREKLFF.